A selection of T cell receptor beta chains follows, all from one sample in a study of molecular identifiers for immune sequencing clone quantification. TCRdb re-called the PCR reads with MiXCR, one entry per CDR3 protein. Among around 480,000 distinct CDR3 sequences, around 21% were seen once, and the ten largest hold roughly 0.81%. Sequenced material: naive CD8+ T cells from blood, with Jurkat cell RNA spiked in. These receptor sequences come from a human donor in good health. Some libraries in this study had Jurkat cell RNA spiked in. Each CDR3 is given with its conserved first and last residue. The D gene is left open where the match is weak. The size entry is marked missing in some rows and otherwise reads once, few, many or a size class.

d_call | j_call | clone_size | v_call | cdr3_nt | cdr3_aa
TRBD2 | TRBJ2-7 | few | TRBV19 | TGTGCCAGTAGTATACTAGCGGGAGGTGCCTACGAGCAGTACTTC | CASSILAGGAYEQYF
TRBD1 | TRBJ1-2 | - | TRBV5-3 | TGTGCCAGCAGCTCAACGGACAGGACCTATGGCTACACCTTC | CASSSTDRTYGYTF
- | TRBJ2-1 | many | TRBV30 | TGTGCCTGGAGTTACCCCCCCGGAGGGAATGAGCAGTTCTTC | CAWSYPPGGNEQFF
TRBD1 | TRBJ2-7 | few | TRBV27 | TGTGCCAGCGGTCCCGGGACAGGTGTCCTCCCCCAGCAGTACTTC | CASGPGTGVLPQQYF
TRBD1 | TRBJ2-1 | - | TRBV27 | TGTGCCAGCAGTTTGAGGGGGCCCAATGAGCAGTTCTTC | CASSLRGPNEQFF
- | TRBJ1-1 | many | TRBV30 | TGTGCCTGGAGACCGGACACACTTGAAGCTTTCTTT | CAWRPDTLEAFF
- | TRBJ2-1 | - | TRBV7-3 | TGTGCCAGCAGCTTATCTGGGGGCCTCTTTTACAATGAGCAGTTCTTC | CASSLSGGLFYNEQFF
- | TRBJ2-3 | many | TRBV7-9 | TGTGCCACCAGATCGGCGCCAGATACGCAGTATTTT | CATRSAPDTQYF
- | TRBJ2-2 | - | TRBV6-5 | TGTGCCAGCAGTTACTCAAGCGGATACACCGGGGAGCTGTTTTTT | CASSYSSGYTGELFF
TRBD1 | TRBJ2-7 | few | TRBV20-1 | TGCAGTGCCTCGGACAGGTCTGACTACGAGCAGTACTTC | CSASDRSDYEQYF
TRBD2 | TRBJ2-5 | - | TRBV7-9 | TGTGCCAGCAGCTTACGGCTAGCGGGACAAGAGACCCAGTACTTC | CASSLRLAGQETQYF
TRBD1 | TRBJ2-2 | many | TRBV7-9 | TGTGCCAGCAGCACCGAGCCGGGACAGACTAACACCGGGGAGCTGTTTTTT | CASSTEPGQTNTGELFF
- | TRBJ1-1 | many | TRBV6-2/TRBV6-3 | TGTGCCAGCAGGGAGCTGAACACTGAAGCTTTCTTT | CASRELNTEAFF
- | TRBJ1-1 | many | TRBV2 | TGTGCCAGCAAACACTTTAACACTGAAGCTTTCTTT | CASKHFNTEAFF
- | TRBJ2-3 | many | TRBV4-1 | TGCGCCAGCAGCTTAATAATGACTAGTCCCACAGATACGCAGTATTTT | CASSLIMTSPTDTQYF
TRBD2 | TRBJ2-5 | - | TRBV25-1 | TGTGCCAGCAGTGAATACCCCCTACTAGCGGGAGGCGGGGAGACCCAGTACTTC | CASSEYPLLAGGGETQYF
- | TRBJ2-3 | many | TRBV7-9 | TGTGCCAGCAGCGCCGACTCCACAGATACGCAGTATTTT | CASSADSTDTQYF
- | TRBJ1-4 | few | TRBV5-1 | TGCGCCAGCAGCTTGTTCAGTGCAACTAATGAAAAACTGTTTTTT | CASSLFSATNEKLFF
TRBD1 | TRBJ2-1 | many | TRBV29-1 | TGCAGCGTGGAGAAAAGGTCAGGGGGTTATGAGCAGTTCTTC | CSVEKRSGGYEQFF
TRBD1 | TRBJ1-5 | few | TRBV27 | TGTGCCAGCAGTTTACGGGGACAGGGAGCTTCCAATCAGCCCCAGCATTTT | CASSLRGQGASNQPQHF
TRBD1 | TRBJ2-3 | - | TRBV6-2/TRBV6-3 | TGTGCCAGCAGTTACAACCAGATTGACAGGGATCCTTATAGAGATACGCAGTATTTT | CASSYNQIDRDPYRDTQYF
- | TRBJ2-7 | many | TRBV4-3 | TGCGCCAGCAGCCAAGGGGGCCCGGGAGAAGAGCAGTACTTC | CASSQGGPGEEQYF
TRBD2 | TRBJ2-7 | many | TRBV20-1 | TGCAGTGCATCGCCGGGACTAGCGGGAGGAAACTCCTACGAGCAGTACTTC | CSASPGLAGGNSYEQYF
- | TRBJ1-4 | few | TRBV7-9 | TGTGCCAGCAGCCCTACCGAGAATGAAAAACTGTTTTTT | CASSPTENEKLFF
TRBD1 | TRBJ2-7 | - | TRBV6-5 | TGTGCCAGCACCCCCGGAGGACAGGGGGGATACGAGCAGTACTTC | CASTPGGQGGYEQYF